The sequence of this T cell receptor beta chain was determined in a study of identical twins. Study outcomes and limitations: Invariant MAIT and iNKT cells may have partly biased zero-insertion analyses. Where beta out-of-frame sequences were concerned, excess twin sharing was weaker. Carriage of fewer insertions was seen in abundant cord blood beta clonotypes, whereas memory repertoires showed none. The same donors were not followed; conclusions instead depended on cross-sectional statistical analysis.

The trim removed 2 bases at V and 3 bases at J, leaving 3 bases unmatched. From germline, CDR1 is MNHEY and CDR2 SVGAGI. The length of the CDR3 is 16 residues. This clonotype was seen many times. As yet, its antigen is unknown. Via MiXCR, TCRdb re-called the 5' RACE reads, giving one row per CDR3 protein. There are some 760,000 distinct CDR3 sequences in the sample; about 18% occur only once, and roughly 13% lies in the top ten. The sample also formed part of further work on T cells expressing NK-cell markers.

V usage is TRBV6-5 and J usage is TRBJ2-3, with TRBD2 identical over 12 bases. The receptor comes from a woman aged 18 to 35 in good health. Specimen: PBMCs. The CDR3: CASSYRLAGVTDTQYF. CDR3 coding DNA: TGTGCCAGCAGTTACCGACTAGCGGGGGTTACAGATACGCAGTATTTT.